The rows below give T cell receptor beta chains drawn from one sample of a study of T-cell memory formation after mild COVID-19. TCRdb fed the 5' RACE reads into MiXCR, producing one record per CDR3 protein. This sample has almost 550,000 distinct CDR3 sequences, with about a fifth found just once. Material for sequencing was PBMCs or a T cell subset sorted from them (not recorded which). The source is an adult woman who had mild COVID-19 (a few samples of this study predate the infection). Cell type and time point are not known. CDR3s include the opening cysteine and the closing phenylalanine or tryptophan. D genes are given only for firm matches. Size tells how often a clone was seen (once, few, many) or the class of an expanded clone, and some rows leave it out.

CDR3 DNA,CDR3 protein,J gene,D gene,clone size,V gene
TGTGCCAGCACTCTGGGAGGGGATCTTGACATTCAGTACTTC,CASTLGGDLDIQYF,TRBJ2-4,TRBD2,.,TRBV5-6
TGTGCCAGCAGCCCCCGTCAAGCGGCTGGCGGGGAGCTGTTTTTT,CASSPRQAAGGELFF,TRBJ2-2,.,few,TRBV14
TGTGCCAGCTCACCGGCCACAGGTCCACTAGCGGGACACGAGCAGTACTTC,CASSPATGPLAGHEQYF,TRBJ2-7,TRBD2,.,TRBV18
TGTGCCAGCAGCTTAGCGGGGCGATTGGGCTACGAGCAGTACTTC,CASSLAGRLGYEQYF,TRBJ2-7,.,.,TRBV7-9
TGTGCCAGCAGCGTAGAAGGTGAAGCTTTCTTT,CASSVEGEAFF,TRBJ1-1,.,.,TRBV9
TGTGCCAGCAGCCACAGGGTTTTTGGGACTGAAGCTTTCTTT,CASSHRVFGTEAFF,TRBJ1-1,.,few,TRBV11-3
TGTGCCAGCAGTAAAAGCGGGAGGATATATGAGCAGTTCTTC,CASSKSGRIYEQFF,TRBJ2-1,TRBD2,few,TRBV12-3/TRBV12-4
TGTGCCAGCAGCTCCATGAGTGTCACCGGGGAGCTGTTTTTT,CASSSMSVTGELFF,TRBJ2-2,.,few,TRBV2
TGTGCCAGCAGCGCTACGGGACTTACCGAGCAGTACTTC,CASSATGLTEQYF,TRBJ2-7,.,.,TRBV7-3
TGTGCCAGCAGCTTAGCAGGGACTAGCGTGACGAATGAGCAGTTCTTC,CASSLAGTSVTNEQFF,TRBJ2-1,TRBD2,few,TRBV7-2
TGCGCCAGCAGCCAAGTCCAGCGGGGGGCCTACGAGCAGTACTTC,CASSQVQRGAYEQYF,TRBJ2-7,TRBD2,few,TRBV4-1